A single sample gave rise to the 7 T cell receptor beta chains below, sequenced in a study of blood T cell repertoires in COVID-19. The repertoire was sequenced with immunoSEQ multiplex PCR; TCRdb's copy has only in-frame clones and lacks some. The sample holds 300,000 to 350,000 clones; over 70% are singletons and the top ten take 2.5% to 3%. Material for sequencing was peripheral blood. These receptors all stem from a man between 25 and 39 years old with active or convalescent COVID-19.

The chain employs TRBV4-2 and TRBJ1-6, with 11 positions matching TRBD1. Germline V CDR1 and CDR2: LGHNA, YNFKEQ. The CDR3 sequence is 17 residues long. The trim removed 1 base at V and 6 bases at J, leaving 5 bases unmatched. The CDR3 protein is CASSQGGQGARNSPLHF. The DNA for the CDR3 is TGTGCCAGCAGCCAAGGAGGACAGGGGGCGCGTAATTCACCCCTCCACTTT.

The chain carries TRBV4-1 and TRBJ2-2; 12 bases agree with TRBD2. The CDR3 runs 17 residues. In germline, CDR1 is MGHRA, CDR2 YSYEKL. Unmatched junction bases numbered 10, after V lost 8 bases and J lost 3 bases. CDR3 coding DNA: TGCGCCAGCTGCCGCCGACTAGCGGGGGCCGACACCGGGGAGCTGTTTTTT. Translated: CASCRRLAGADTGELFF.

The rearrangement links TRBV6-2 or TRBV6-3 to TRBJ2-2; 9 nucleotides align to TRBD1. Germline V gene sequence: CDR1 MNHEY, CDR2 SVGEGT. The CDR3 is 15 amino acids. With V trimmed by 5 bases and J by 7 bases, 8 bases remained unmatched. The CDR3 DNA sequence: TGTGCCAGCAGTAACACACAGGGGGCTGGCGGGGAGCTGTTTTTT. Protein: CASSNTQGAGGELFF.

The chain links TRBV4-2 to TRBJ2-5; tentative D call: TRBD1 (6 bases). Trimming left V 1 base short and J 2 bases short, with 8 bases between. The length of the CDR3 is 14 residues. Germline V gives CDR1 LGHNA, CDR2 YNFKEQ. CDR3 bases: TGTGCCAGCAGCCAAGGCGGACAGCAAGAGACCCAGTACTTC. This translates into CASSQGGQQETQYF.

The chain recombines TRBV6-4 with TRBJ2-2, with 7 nucleotides matching TRBD1. Germline trimming cut 2 bases from V and 4 bases from J; bases unmatched to any gene: 7. The germline V gene has CDR1 MRHNA and CDR2 SNTAGT. CDR3 length: 16 residues. The CDR3 region is CASSDQGQTSTGELFF. Here the CDR3 DNA reads TGTGCCAGCAGTGACCAGGGACAGACATCCACCGGGGAGCTGTTTTTT.

The rearrangement uses TRBV5-1 and TRBJ2-6, with 7 bases lining up with TRBD1. V was clipped by 1 base and J by 2 bases; unmatched bases: 12. The germline gives CDR1 SGHRS, CDR2 YFSETQ. This CDR3 comprises 19 residues. The chain's CDR3 is CASSLNDRVVGAGANVLTF. Here the CDR3 DNA reads TGCGCCAGCAGCTTGAATGACAGGGTTGTAGGTGCTGGGGCCAACGTCCTGACTTTC.

This clone came up once. J is TRBJ1-4 and V is TRBV4-2; tentatively, D is TRBD1 (6 bases). Germline lookup yields CDR1 LGHNA and CDR2 YNFKEQ. This CDR3 is built from 15 residues. The germline V and J ends were trimmed by 2 bases and 5 bases, with 12 bases remaining between them. The CDR3 protein is CASSQRGAENEKLFF. The CDR3 DNA reads as TGTGCCAGCAGCCAACGGGGGGCTGAGAATGAAAAACTGTTTTTT.